A selection of T cell receptor beta chains follows, all from one sample in a study of T cells in localized non-small cell lung cancer. This table comes from immunoSEQ multiplex PCR, and its TCRdb copy is limited to in-frame clones, with some not included. This table holds 5,500 to 7,000 clones, 80% to 90% found once. Sequencing was performed on peripheral blood mononuclear cells, taken before any cancer treatment. These receptors all come from a female donor of 60 years or more with stage II lung adenocarcinoma. The CDR3 runs from the conserved cysteine through the conserved F or W. The D gene is left open where the match is weak. For some rows the clone size is stated as once, few or many, or as a class when expanded; others skip it.

clone size	D gene	V gene	J gene	CDR3 protein	CDR3 DNA
NA	NA	TRBV19	TRBJ2-1	CASSGFVVSPSNEQFF	TGTGCCAGTAGTGGGTTCGTTGTCAGCCCCAGCAATGAGCAGTTCTTC
NA	TRBD1	TRBV6-1	TRBJ1-3	CASSAEGGQDPSGNTIYF	TGTGCCAGCAGTGCCGAGGGGGGACAGGACCCCTCTGGAAACACCATATATTTT
NA	TRBD1	TRBV19	TRBJ1-4	CASSIAGQGDEKLFF	TGTGCCAGTAGTATAGCGGGACAGGGTGATGAAAAACTGTTTTTT
NA	NA	TRBV10-1	TRBJ1-1	CASSEGLRNTEAFF	TGCGCCAGCAGTGAAGGACTTCGGAACACTGAAGCTTTCTTT
NA	NA	TRBV5-1	TRBJ1-1	CASSQDSRGAFF	TGCGCCAGCAGCCAGGACTCTCGAGGGGCTTTCTTT
NA	NA	TRBV25-1	TRBJ2-4	CASSAPGHLAKNIQYF	TGTGCCAGCAGTGCGCCGGGACACCTAGCCAAAAACATTCAGTACTTC
NA	NA	TRBV29-1	TRBJ1-1	CSSQIAAEAFF	TGCAGCTCCCAAATAGCAGCCGAAGCTTTCTTT
NA	NA	TRBV5-8	TRBJ1-3	CASSLSGSLNTIYF	TGTGCCAGCAGCTTGTCCGGGTCCCTAAACACCATATATTTT
NA	TRBD1	TRBV9	TRBJ2-3	CASSLEQGVTDTQYF	TGTGCCAGCAGCCTAGAACAGGGGGTCACAGATACGCAGTATTTT
once	NA	TRBV6-1	TRBJ2-3	CASTLSSTDTQYF	TGTGCCAGCACACTTTCTAGCACAGATACGCAGTATTTT
NA	NA	TRBV5-1	TRBJ2-2	CASSPGLLNAGELFF	TGCGCCAGCAGCCCCGGGCTTCTTAACGCCGGGGAGCTGTTTTTT
once	NA	TRBV7-9	TRBJ1-3	CASSLGQGGNTIYF	TGTGCCAGCAGCTTAGGGCAGGGAGGAAACACCATATATTTT
NA	NA	TRBV6-4	TRBJ1-1	CASSTGTENEAFF	TGTGCCAGCAGTACCGGGACCGAGAATGAAGCTTTCTTT
NA	TRBD2	TRBV9	TRBJ2-3	CASSPILAGTDTQYF	TGTGCCAGCAGCCCAATACTAGCGGGCACAGATACGCAGTATTTT
once	TRBD1	TRBV9	TRBJ2-3	CASSFRDRGTDTQYF	TGTGCCAGCAGCTTCCGGGACAGGGGGACAGATACGCAGTATTTT
NA	NA	TRBV7-9	TRBJ2-1	CASSLGGEQFF	TGTGCCAGCAGCTTGGGGGGTGAGCAGTTCTTC
NA	NA	TRBV29-1	TRBJ2-2	CSVEGPTGELFF	TGCAGCGTTGAAGGGCCCACCGGGGAGCTGTTTTTT
few	NA	TRBV11-2	TRBJ1-5	CASSLGGRVGQPQHF	TGTGCCAGCAGCTTAGGAGGTAGGGTCGGGCAGCCCCAGCATTTT
NA	TRBD1	TRBV13	TRBJ2-7	CASSSTRQGYEQYF	TGTGCCAGCAGCTCGACTCGACAGGGCTACGAGCAGTACTTC
NA	NA	TRBV10-1	TRBJ2-2	CASPWGGNSTGELFF	TGCGCCAGCCCCTGGGGAGGAAATTCCACCGGGGAGCTGTTTTTT
NA	TRBD2	TRBV7-2	TRBJ2-3	CASSLTGGETDTQYF	TGTGCCAGCAGCTTAACGGGAGGGGAAACAGATACGCAGTATTTT
NA	NA	TRBV7-2	TRBJ2-1	CASSSNTGTPQFF	TGTGCCAGCAGCTCAAACACCGGGACACCGCAGTTCTTC
NA	TRBD1	TRBV6-5	TRBJ2-2	CASSYLGGVTGELFF	TGTGCCAGCAGTTACTTAGGGGGCGTCACCGGGGAGCTGTTTTTT
few	NA	TRBV9	TRBJ1-2	CASSVHREGYGYTF	TGTGCCAGCAGCGTACACCGGGAAGGATATGGCTACACCTTC
NA	NA	TRBV7-2	TRBJ1-1	CASSLHRATTEAFF	TGTGCCAGCAGCTTACACAGGGCGACCACTGAAGCTTTCTTT
NA	TRBD1	TRBV6-1	TRBJ1-5	CASSEEGQGYQPQHF	TGTGCCAGCAGTGAGGAAGGACAGGGTTATCAGCCCCAGCATTTT
NA	NA	TRBV7-3	TRBJ1-2	CASSPGTSYGYTF	TGTGCCAGCAGTCCAGGAACGAGCTATGGCTACACCTTC
once	TRBD1	TRBV2	TRBJ2-6	CASSPGQGNSGANVLTF	TGTGCCAGCAGTCCGGGACAGGGAAACTCTGGGGCCAACGTCCTGACTTTC
NA	TRBD1	TRBV2	TRBJ2-1	CASSVWDRDGYNEQFF	TGTGCCAGCAGTGTTTGGGACAGGGATGGGTACAATGAGCAGTTCTTC
NA	TRBD1	TRBV6-5	TRBJ1-2	CASSWTGARYTF	TGTGCCAGCAGTTGGACAGGGGCCCGCTACACCTTC